A selection of T cell receptor beta chains follows, all from one sample in a study of cytomegalovirus exposure and HLA in healthy donors. Generated by immunoSEQ multiplex PCR, the TCRdb table keeps only in-frame clones and is missing some. Among 100,000 to 150,000 clones, approximately 80% were seen once, and the ten largest hold around 1.3%. Sequences were obtained from PBMCs. The source of these receptors is a girl aged 2-10 years in good health and CMV-seronegative. The CDR3 runs from the conserved cysteine through the conserved F or W. D genes are given only for firm matches. Size tells how often a clone was seen (once, few, many) or the class of an expanded clone, and some rows leave it out.

J: TRBJ2-7
D: .
V: TRBV4-3
size: once
DNA: TGCGCCAGCAGCCAAGTGGCAGGTCAGGCCGAGCAGTACTTC
CDR3: CASSQVAGQAEQYF

J: TRBJ2-1
D: .
V: TRBV4-2
size: .
DNA: TGTGCCAGCAGCCAAGATGAGTCGGCCTACAATGAGCAGTTCTTC
CDR3: CASSQDESAYNEQFF

J: TRBJ1-5
D: TRBD1
V: TRBV2
size: .
DNA: TGTGCCAGCAGTGGTCGGACAGGGGGGTTAAACAATCAGCCCCAGCATTTT
CDR3: CASSGRTGGLNNQPQHF

J: TRBJ2-1
D: TRBD2
V: TRBV4-1
size: .
DNA: TGCGCCAGCAGCCGACTAGCGGGAGGCTATGAGCAGTTCTTC
CDR3: CASSRLAGGYEQFF

J: TRBJ2-5
D: .
V: TRBV2
size: .
DNA: TGTGCCAGCAGTGAAGGGCAGGGAACATATGAAGAGACCCAGTACTTC
CDR3: CASSEGQGTYEETQYF

J: TRBJ2-1
D: .
V: TRBV10-3
size: .
DNA: TGTGCCATCAGTGATTTCGGTGAGCAGTTCTTC
CDR3: CAISDFGEQFF

J: TRBJ2-7
D: .
V: TRBV9
size: .
DNA: TGTGCCAGCAGCGTAGGGGGCAGCTCCTACGAGCAGTACTTC
CDR3: CASSVGGSSYEQYF

J: TRBJ2-1
D: .
V: TRBV28
size: .
DNA: TGTGCCAGCAGTACCACGGACCCGAAGGGGGAGCAGTTCTTC
CDR3: CASSTTDPKGEQFF

J: TRBJ2-2
D: .
V: TRBV6-1
size: .
DNA: TGTGCCAGCAGTGTAGCACATCAAGTCGCCGGGGAGCTGTTTTTT
CDR3: CASSVAHQVAGELFF

J: TRBJ2-5
D: .
V: TRBV28
size: few
DNA: TGTGCCAGCACCTTTGAGGGCCAACACCGAGAGACCCAGTACTTC
CDR3: CASTFEGQHRETQYF

J: TRBJ1-6
D: .
V: TRBV2
size: few
DNA: TGTGCCAGCATCTTAACAGGGCGAGGAAATTCACCCCTCCACTTT
CDR3: CASILTGRGNSPLHF

J: TRBJ2-2
D: .
V: TRBV19
size: .
DNA: TGTGCCAGTAGTATTTTTAGCGCCAACACCGGGGAGCTGTTTTTT
CDR3: CASSIFSANTGELFF

J: TRBJ2-7
D: TRBD2
V: TRBV6-6
size: .
DNA: TGTGCCAGCAGTTACTCTAGGACTAGCTCCTACGAGCAGTACTTC
CDR3: CASSYSRTSSYEQYF

J: TRBJ1-1
D: .
V: TRBV5-1
size: .
DNA: TGCGCCAGCAGCTTGGAGCTGAACACTGAAGCTTTCTTT
CDR3: CASSLELNTEAFF

J: TRBJ1-4
D: TRBD1
V: TRBV4-1
size: .
DNA: TGCGCCAGCAGCCAAGATTACGGACAGGGGGTTGAAAAACTGTTTTTT
CDR3: CASSQDYGQGVEKLFF

J: TRBJ2-5
D: .
V: TRBV6-5
size: .
DNA: TGTGCCAGCAGGGCACAGGGTCGGGAGACCCAGTACTTC
CDR3: CASRAQGRETQYF

J: TRBJ2-7
D: TRBD2
V: TRBV5-6
size: .
DNA: TGTGCCAGCAGCTGGGGCCGCGGGGGTGGGGTCTACGAGCAGTACTTC
CDR3: CASSWGRGGGVYEQYF

J: TRBJ2-3
D: .
V: TRBV19
size: .
DNA: TGTGCCAGTAGTATCGGGCGGGCAAGCACAGATACGCAGTATTTT
CDR3: CASSIGRASTDTQYF

J: TRBJ1-4
D: .
V: TRBV13
size: .
DNA: TGTGCCAGCAGCACCGCAGGGGCATCAAATGAAAAACTGTTTTTT
CDR3: CASSTAGASNEKLFF

J: TRBJ1-1
D: TRBD1
V: TRBV4-1
size: .
DNA: TGCGCCAGCAGCCGACTGCAGGGACAGGGGGCCACTGAAGCTTTCTTT
CDR3: CASSRLQGQGATEAFF

J: TRBJ1-4
D: TRBD1
V: TRBV11-2
size: .
DNA: TGTGCCAGCAGCCCTGACAGGGGGAATGAAAAACTGTTTTTT
CDR3: CASSPDRGNEKLFF

J: TRBJ1-2
D: TRBD1
V: TRBV18
size: .
DNA: TGTGCCAGCTCACCTAGGGACAGCTCTGGCTACACCTTC
CDR3: CASSPRDSSGYTF

J: TRBJ2-7
D: TRBD1
V: TRBV19
size: .
DNA: TGTGCCACTAGCCCCGGGACAGGCCTCTACGAGCAGTACTTC
CDR3: CATSPGTGLYEQYF

J: TRBJ2-5
D: .
V: TRBV27
size: .
DNA: TGTTCAACAGCAACAAAAGAGACCCAGTACTTC
CDR3: CSTATKETQYF

J: TRBJ1-2
D: TRBD1
V: TRBV5-8
size: .
DNA: TGTGCCAGCAGCCCGGGACAGCGATATGGCTACACCTTC
CDR3: CASSPGQRYGYTF

J: TRBJ1-5
D: TRBD1
V: TRBV4-1
size: .
DNA: TGCGCCAGCAGCGTAGGACAGGGGAATGGGGATCAGCCCCAGCATTTT
CDR3: CASSVGQGNGDQPQHF

J: TRBJ1-5
D: .
V: TRBV6-6
size: .
DNA: TGTGCCAGCAGTAGACAGGTTGAGGGACAGCCCCAGCATTTT
CDR3: CASSRQVEGQPQHF

J: TRBJ1-2
D: TRBD1
V: TRBV4-1
size: .
DNA: TGCGCCAGCAGCTCCCCCGGGACAGGGAACGGCTACACCTTC
CDR3: CASSSPGTGNGYTF

J: TRBJ1-1
D: .
V: TRBV7-9
size: .
DNA: TGTGCCAGCAGCCCCGAGCGGACGGCGAACACTGAAGCTTTCTTT
CDR3: CASSPERTANTEAFF

J: TRBJ1-1
D: TRBD1
V: TRBV19
size: .
DNA: TGTGCCAGTAGTATAGTGTGGGACAGGCGGCAAGCTTTCTTT
CDR3: CASSIVWDRRQAFF

J: TRBJ2-3
D: .
V: TRBV5-6
size: once
DNA: TGTGCCAGCAGCCCGCGGAGGGGTCGGGCAGATACGCAGTATTTT
CDR3: CASSPRRGRADTQYF

J: TRBJ2-3
D: TRBD1
V: TRBV28
size: once
DNA: TGTGCCAGCAGAGTCCTAACGACAGGGGGCACAGATACGCAGTATTTT
CDR3: CASRVLTTGGTDTQYF

J: TRBJ2-7
D: .
V: TRBV6-5
size: .
DNA: TGTGCCAGCAGTTACAACCGGTACGAGCAGTACTTC
CDR3: CASSYNRYEQYF

J: TRBJ1-5
D: TRBD1
V: TRBV4-3
size: few
DNA: TGCGCCAGCAGCCACGGACAGGAAGGTCAGCCCCAGCATTTT
CDR3: CASSHGQEGQPQHF

J: TRBJ2-7
D: TRBD2
V: TRBV7-6
size: .
DNA: TGTGCCAGCAGCCCGCGGACTAGCGAGTTGCCCTACGAGCAGTACTTC
CDR3: CASSPRTSELPYEQYF

J: TRBJ2-5
D: TRBD1
V: TRBV6-6
size: .
DNA: TGTGCCAGCACTGTGGGGACAGAAATTCAAGAGACCCAGTACTTC
CDR3: CASTVGTEIQETQYF

J: TRBJ1-6
D: .
V: TRBV30
size: .
DNA: TGTGCCTGGAGTGTCGGTGGGCGATCCTCCTATAATTCCCCCCTCCACTTT
CDR3: CAWSVGGRSSYNSPLHF

J: TRBJ1-1
D: .
V: TRBV7-6
size: .
DNA: TGTGCCAGCAGCTTAGGGCCGGGGGTGAACACTGAAGCTTTCTTT
CDR3: CASSLGPGVNTEAFF

J: TRBJ2-7
D: .
V: TRBV7-9
size: .
DNA: TGTGCCAGCAGCCAAGAACTAGAAGTCTCGTACGAGCAGTACTTC
CDR3: CASSQELEVSYEQYF